One sample yielded the 32 T cell receptor beta chains listed below, sequenced in a study of blood T cell repertoires in COVID-19. Assay used: immunoSEQ multiplex PCR; TCRdb lists only in-frame clones, some missing. Of 110,000 or so clones listed, about 90% are singletons. Sequenced material: peripheral blood. Every receptor here comes from a woman aged 50 to 60 with acute or convalescent COVID-19.

The DNA of the CDR3 is TGTGCCAGCAGCCGATCGGTCTCGGGCACCGGGGAGCTGTTTTTT. Its protein is CASSRSVSGTGELFF. V usage is TRBV7-9 and J usage is TRBJ2-2; D not certain. CDR1 is SEHNR and CDR2 is FQNEAQ in the germline V gene (reference sequence). V gave up 5 bases and J gave up 4 bases, with 14 bases separating them. The CDR3 contains 15 residues.

The chain employs TRBV2 and TRBJ1-5; D might be TRBD1 (5 bases). V lost 5 bases and J 2 bases, leaving 10 bases between the germline ends. Germline V CDR1 and CDR2: SNHLY, FYNNEI. The CDR3 contains 14 residues. In DNA, the CDR3 is TGTGCCAGCAGTCCGGCCAGGGGCAATCAGCCCCAGCATTTT. Amino acids: CASSPARGNQPQHF.

The V gene is TRBV3-1 (or the pseudogene TRBV3-2), the J gene TRBJ1-1; the match to TRBD1 covers 11 bases. The ends lost 5 bases at V and 5 bases at J; junction bases unmatched: 4. The length of the CDR3 is 14 residues. Germline CDR1 LGHDT, CDR2 YNNKEL (reference sequence). The CDR3 nucleotides are TGTGCCAGCAGCGGGACAGGGGGAAAGACTGAAGCTTTCTTT. Translated: CASSGTGGKTEAFF.

V usage is TRBV7-9 and J usage is TRBJ2-7; a possible D gene is TRBD1 (5 bases). The CDR3 has 14 residues. CDR1 and CDR2 (germline): SEHNR, FQNEAQ (reference sequence). Trimming pared 5 bases from V and 1 base from J, leaving 12 bases between. The CDR3 is CASSPPWTSYEQYF. Here the CDR3 DNA reads TGTGCCAGCAGCCCCCCTTGGACATCCTACGAGCAGTACTTC.

The V and J genes are TRBV11-2 and TRBJ1-1, with D unresolved. The V end was cut by 5 bases, the J end by 1 base, with 8 bases between. There are 13 residues in the CDR3. Germline V gene data show CDR1 as SGHAT and CDR2 as FQNNGV. In nucleotides, the CDR3 is TGTGCCAGCAGCCACCGGAGGAACACTGAAGCTTTCTTT. Its protein is CASSHRRNTEAFF.

The chain couples TRBV7-2 to TRBJ2-1; 8 bases match TRBD1. CDR1 is SGHTA and CDR2 is FQGNSA in the germline V gene. The CDR3 extends over 15 amino acids. The ends lost 5 bases at V and 9 bases at J; junction bases unmatched: 12. Here the CDR3 DNA reads TGTGCCAGCAGCCAGACAGGGGCCGGGACGGTTGAGCAGTTCTTC. Amino acid sequence: CASSQTGAGTVEQFF.

The chain combines TRBV6-5 with TRBJ1-1; perhaps TRBD1 as D (6 bases). From germline, CDR1 is MNHEY and CDR2 SVGAGI. This CDR3 is 12 amino acids long. V was pared by 5 bases and J by 8 bases, with 12 bases between. Written as DNA, the CDR3 is TGTGCCAGCAGTCCCTTTGGGACAGAAGCTTTCTTT. Translated, it gives CASSPFGTEAFF.

The chain combines TRBV19 with TRBJ1-4; TRBD1 aligns across 8 bases. Trimming cost V 8 bases and J 6 bases; bases outside gene matches: 5. Germline CDR1 reads LNHDA; CDR2 reads SQIVND (reference sequence). The CDR3 runs 13 residues. The CDR3 nucleotides read TGTGCCAGTCACCGGACAGGGTATGAAAAACTGTTTTTT. Translation: CASHRTGYEKLFF.

This chain connects TRBV7-9 to TRBJ1-6; D gene ambiguous. Deletions cut 5 bases from V and 3 bases from J, with 17 bases between. Germline lookup yields CDR1 SEHNR and CDR2 FQNEAQ (reference sequence). The CDR3 has 17 amino acids. In DNA form, the CDR3 reads TGTGCCAGCAGCCAACCTCATAGACATCGCTATAATTCACCCCTCCACTTT. It specifies CASSQPHRHRYNSPLHF.

The chain uses TRBV6-2 or TRBV6-3 and TRBJ2-1; maybe TRBD2 (5 bases). Trimming pared 2 bases from V and 8 bases from J, leaving 16 bases between. The CDR3 loop spans 15 amino acids. The V gene's germline CDR1 is MNHEY and CDR2 SVGEGT. The CDR3 DNA reads as TGTGCCAGCAGTTACCCCGTGTCCCTGGGAGATGAGCAGTTCTTC. Protein sequence: CASSYPVSLGDEQFF.

The chain has TRBV27 and TRBJ2-1, with 12 nucleotides matching TRBD1. CDR3 length: 18 residues. CDR1 is MNHEY, CDR2 SMNVEV, per germline (reference sequence). V dropped 7 bases and J dropped 1; count of bases not matched to a gene: 11. The CDR3 protein is CASMGTGGALPSYNEQFF. The CDR3 DNA reads TGTGCCAGCATGGGGACAGGGGGCGCATTGCCTTCCTACAATGAGCAGTTCTTC.

The chain has TRBV5-4 and TRBJ2-2; D remains ambiguous. The CDR3 runs to 15 residues. V lost 0 bases and J lost 0, with 6 bases in between. The germline gives CDR1 SGHNT, CDR2 YYREEE (reference sequence). The CDR3 DNA follows: TGTGCCAGCAGCTTGGTACAGACGAACACCGGGGAGCTGTTTTTT. Protein sequence: CASSLVQTNTGELFF.

This clone turned up a few times. V usage is TRBV5-1 and J usage is TRBJ1-4; tentatively, D is TRBD1 (5 bases). The CDR3 covers 16 residues. V was shortened by 0 bases and J by 7 bases, with 16 bases between the two germline ends. In germline, CDR1 is SGHRS, CDR2 YFSETQ. In DNA form, the CDR3 reads TGCGCCAGCAGCTTGGGGAGGGACTCAGGGTCTGAAAAACTGTTTTTT. Its translation is CASSLGRDSGSEKLFF.

This chain connects TRBV11-3 to TRBJ1-1; 8 bases align to TRBD1. Trimming at V came to 5 bases and at J to 0 bases, leaving 5 bases not matched to a gene. The CDR3 runs to 15 residues. Germline V gene sequence: CDR1 SGHNT, CDR2 YENEEA. The CDR3 here is CASSLGTGLNTEAFF. In DNA form, the CDR3 reads TGTGCCAGCAGCCTCGGGACAGGCTTGAACACTGAAGCTTTCTTT.

The genes are TRBV4-2 and TRBJ2-3, with TRBD2 identical over 8 bases. Germline V lookup: CDR1 LGHNA, CDR2 YNFKEQ. This CDR3 region has 15 residues. Germline trimming cut 2 bases from V and 5 bases from J; bases unmatched to any gene: 6. The CDR3 is CASSQIAGRGDTQYF. CDR3 nucleotides: TGTGCCAGCAGCCAAATAGCGGGGAGGGGAGATACGCAGTATTTT.

V usage is TRBV5-1 and J usage is TRBJ2-5; 8 bases line up with TRBD1. There are 13 residues in the CDR3. V lost 5 bases to trimming and J lost 3 bases; unmatched junction nucleotides: 3. Germline values: CDR1 SGHRS, CDR2 YFSETQ. The CDR3 loop reads CASSSTGEETQYF. CDR3 in DNA: TGCGCCAGCAGTTCGACAGGGGAAGAGACCCAGTACTTC.

The chain links TRBV4-2 to TRBJ1-1; D unresolved. V lost 4 bases to trimming and J lost 1 base, with 16 bases between them. From germline, CDR1 is LGHNA and CDR2 YNFKEQ. The CDR3 spans 16 residues. In nucleotides, the CDR3 is TGTGCCAGCAGCCCGTCATTTGGCCGTCAGAACACTGAAGCTTTCTTT. Translation: CASSPSFGRQNTEAFF.

This chain uses TRBV6-6 with TRBJ2-1; no clear D gene. Per the germline V gene, CDR1 is MNHNY and CDR2 is SVGAGI (reference sequence). This CDR3 contains 13 residues. Trimming shortened V by 6 bases and J by 9 bases, and 15 bases separated the two germline ends. CDR3 coding DNA: TGTGCCAGCAGCCCCACCGTCCGCGGTGAGCAGTTCTTC. Translation gives CASSPTVRGEQFF.

The chain employs TRBV7-6 and TRBJ2-1, with D tentatively TRBD2 (5 bases). Germline V gene sequence: CDR1 SGHVS, CDR2 FNYEAQ. The CDR3 sequence is 16 residues long. Trimming pared 1 base from V and 4 bases from J, leaving 14 bases between. Here the CDR3 reads CASSLEGRRMYNEQFF. The CDR3 coding sequence is TGTGCCAGCAGCTTAGAGGGCAGGAGGATGTACAATGAGCAGTTCTTC.

V and J are TRBV28 and TRBJ2-1, with D uncertain. Deletions cut 2 bases from V and 5 bases from J, with 10 bases between. The CDR3 contains 14 residues. The V gene's germline CDR1 is MDHEN and CDR2 SYDVKM. CDR3 nucleotide sequence: TGTGCCAGCAGTTTACCCCCCAGAAACAATGAGCAGTTCTTC. Its protein is CASSLPPRNNEQFF. The full variable domain, with the rest looked up from reference TRBV28 and TRBJ2-1, is DVKVTQSSRYLVKRTGEKVFLECVQDMDHENMFWYRQDPGLGLRLIYFSYDVKMKEKGDIPEGYSVSREKKERFSLILESASTNQTSMYLCASSLPPRNNEQFFGPGTRLTVL.

V gene TRBV30 combines with J gene TRBJ1-1; D is uncertain. Trimming took off 3 bases at V and 5 bases at J, with 16 bases between the two ends. Germline CDR1 reads GTSNPN; CDR2 reads SVGIG (reference sequence). CDR3 length: 14 amino acids. CDR3 residues: CAWSEGLSVTEAFF. The CDR3 DNA follows: TGTGCCTGGAGCGAAGGACTGTCGGTGACTGAAGCTTTCTTT.

The genes are TRBV3-1 (or the pseudogene TRBV3-2) and TRBJ2-7, with 9 bases aligning to TRBD1. This CDR3 spans 11 amino acids. The V gene end was trimmed by 4 bases and the J gene end by 11 bases; junction bases not matched to a gene: 3. CDR1 is LGHDT and CDR2 is YNNKEL in the germline V gene (reference sequence). CDR3 DNA: TGTGCCAGCAGCCTTGGGACAGGGAAGTACTTC. Residues: CASSLGTGKYF.

V and J are TRBV9 and TRBJ2-1; D might be TRBD2 (6 bases). V shed 4 bases and J shed 6 bases, with 20 bases lying between them. The germline V gene has CDR1 SGDLS and CDR2 YYNGEE. The CDR3 runs 16 residues. As DNA, the CDR3 is TGTGCCAGCAGCCAGAGAGACGGGGGTATGCGCAATGAGCAGTTCTTC. This codes for CASSQRDGGMRNEQFF.

This clone has just one count. The chain carries TRBV7-8 and TRBJ1-2; 7 bases are a match to TRBD1. Losses at the gene ends were 2 bases for V and 5 bases for J; bases not matched to a gene: 20. This CDR3 has 19 amino acids. CDR1 and CDR2 from the germline V gene are SGHVS and FQNEAQ. The CDR3 sequence: CASSLNDQLVGTDLYGYTF. CDR3 sequence (DNA): TGTGCCAGCAGCTTAAACGACCAACTGGTCGGGACAGACCTTTATGGCTACACCTTC.

The J gene is TRBJ1-1, the V gene TRBV3-1 (or the pseudogene TRBV3-2); TRBD1 aligns across 7 bases. Trimming cost V 6 bases and J 10 bases; bases outside gene matches: 8. Germline-derived CDR1 and CDR2 are LGHDT and YNNKEL (reference sequence). The CDR3 is made up of 12 amino acids. The CDR3 DNA follows: TGTGCCAGCAGTGACAGGGCCCTGGGAGCTTTCTTT. Amino acids: CASSDRALGAFF.

The chain uses TRBV11-2 and TRBJ2-7; D is perhaps TRBD1 (6 bases). The germline gives CDR1 SGHAT, CDR2 FQNNGV. CDR3 length: 15 amino acids. The V end was cut by 3 bases, the J end by 6 bases, with 18 bases between. This CDR3 reads CASSFSGTSTFEQYF. CDR3 bases: TGTGCCAGCAGCTTTTCCGGGACATCCACGTTCGAGCAGTACTTC.

The J gene is TRBJ1-2, the V gene TRBV6-2 or TRBV6-3, with 8 positions matching TRBD1. The CDR3 totals 17 residues. The ends lost 5 bases at V and 2 bases at J; junction bases unmatched: 13. The germline gives CDR1 MNHEY, CDR2 SVGEGT. The CDR3 DNA sequence: TGTGCCAGCAGTCCAAGGACAGGGTTAAGATTCAACTATGGCTACACCTTC. Protein sequence: CASSPRTGLRFNYGYTF.

The chain carries TRBV19 and TRBJ2-1, with D tentatively TRBD1 (5 bases). CDR3 length equals 14 residues. Germline CDR1 reads LNHDA; CDR2 reads SQIVND (reference sequence). Trimming took off 5 bases at V and 8 bases at J, with 16 bases between the two ends. The CDR3 sequence is CASSPLGGADEQFF. DNA of the CDR3: TGTGCCAGTAGTCCCCTTGGTGGGGCGGATGAGCAGTTCTTC.

V and J are TRBV7-2 and TRBJ2-7, with D possibly matching TRBD1 (7 bases). CDR1 and CDR2 from the germline V gene are SGHTA and FQGNSA. The germline V and J ends were trimmed by 5 bases and 7 bases, with 18 bases remaining between them. There are 14 residues in the CDR3. CDR3 sequence (DNA): TGTGCCAGCAGCCTGGTGGAGGGGGCGGGGGAGCAGTACTTC. It encodes CASSLVEGAGEQYF.

The chain couples TRBV5-4 to TRBJ1-6; tentatively, D is TRBD1 (6 bases). V lost 4 bases and J 7 bases, leaving 12 bases between the germline ends. Germline CDR1 is SGHNT and CDR2 is YYREEE (reference sequence). The length of the CDR3 is 14 residues. For the CDR3, the DNA is TGTGCCAGCAGCCAGGGACACGTGAATTCACCCCTCCACTTT. Amino acid sequence: CASSQGHVNSPLHF.

The chain joins TRBV4-1 to TRBJ2-7; D is perhaps TRBD1 (5 bases). Trimming left V 0 bases short and J 4 bases short, with 13 bases between. Germline loops: CDR1 MGHRA, CDR2 YSYEKL. CDR3 length equals 15 residues. As DNA, the CDR3 is TGCGCCAGCAGCCAAGATGAAGGCAGGGATTACGAGCAGTACTTC. It specifies CASSQDEGRDYEQYF.

The V gene is TRBV4-1, the J gene TRBJ1-1, with 10 bases aligning to TRBD1. This CDR3 is built from 14 residues. V lost 1 base to trimming and J lost 4 bases; unmatched junction nucleotides: 0. CDR1 is MGHRA, CDR2 YSYEKL, per germline. The CDR3, as DNA: TGCGCCAGCAGCCAAGGACAGGGGGCCACTGAAGCTTTCTTT. Translating it yields CASSQGQGATEAFF.